What follows are 2 T cell receptor beta chains derived from one specimen sequenced in a study of T cells in Graves' hyperthyroidism and ophthalmopathy. There were TCR beta CDR3 regions amplified from RNA transcripts. During a first-round RT-PCR of the TCR CDR3, the HTBI primer set was used. TCRdb passed the multiplex PCR reads through MiXCR, listing each CDR3 protein once. The sample records fewer than 350,000 distinct CDR3 sequences, about 21% being singletons. The sequenced sample was blood. The receptors come from a woman in her 50s with Graves' hyperthyroidism.

This clonotype was counted many times. This sequence joins TRBV9 and TRBJ2-2; 8 bases are shared with TRBD2. Germline V gene data show CDR1 as SGDLS and CDR2 as YYNGEE. This CDR3 region has 14 residues. V shed 3 bases and J 5 bases; nucleotides not matched to a gene: 3. DNA of the CDR3: TGTGCCAGCAGCGGCGGGGGGCAGACCGGGGAGCTGTTTTTT. This translates into CASSGGGQTGELFF.

This clonotype was seen repeatedly, ten times or more. The V and J genes are TRBV11-1 and TRBJ2-1; 7 nucleotides align to TRBD2. The V gene end was trimmed by 7 bases and the J gene end by 0 bases; junction bases not matched to a gene: 3. CDR1 and CDR2 (germline): SGHAT, FQDESV (reference sequence). The CDR3 has 14 residues. Here the CDR3 reads CASTSGSSYNEQFF. In nucleotides, the CDR3 is TGTGCCAGCACTAGCGGAAGCTCCTACAATGAGCAGTTCTTC.